This T cell receptor beta chain was obtained from a study of beta chain features in type 1 diabetes. General observations from the study: Type 1 diabetes patients had moderately but significantly shorter TCRB CDR3s in all four CD4+ subsets.

Trimming took off 4 bases at V and 2 bases at J, with 4 bases between the two ends. The CDR3 is made up of 11 amino acids. Germline CDR1 SGHRS, CDR2 YFSETQ. Populations obtained by sorting all exceeded 95% purity. Reverse transcribing all isolated RNA meant expressed TCRB transcripts were sequenced. Assay used: immunoSEQ multiplex PCR; TCRdb lists only in-frame clones, some missing. The sample records around 250,000 clones, roughly 25% being singletons. A few counts support this clone. No antigen is known for it. Sequenced input: naive CD4+ T cells from blood. The rearrangement uses TRBV5-1 and TRBJ2-7; D is unresolved. This sequence originates from a woman aged 30 to 39 with type 1 diabetes. For the CDR3, the DNA is TGCGCCAGCAGCGGAGCCTACGAGCAGTACTTC. This encodes CASSGAYEQYF.